This T cell receptor beta chain appears in the sequencing data of a study of blood T cell repertoires in COVID-19. Study in general: Acute and convalescent COVID-19 samples came from the United States, Italy and Spain. T cells, B-cell-depleted T cells, or PBMCs supplied cDNA or gDNA.

Trimming took off 6 bases at V and 8 bases at J, with 10 bases between the two ends. CDR1 MDHEN and CDR2 SYDVKM come from the germline V gene. The CDR3 loop spans 12 amino acids. Patients from Seattle were sampled longitudinally, starting during active infection. The data were produced by immunoSEQ multiplex PCR, yet TCRdb's version contains in-frame clones alone and is incomplete. The sample has about 260,000 clones; 70% to 90% are singletons. The genes are TRBV28 and TRBJ1-4; TRBD1 might be the D (5 bases). The sequenced sample consisted of peripheral blood. The TCR originated in a woman aged 55-69 years with COVID-19, enrolled during active disease. This CDR3 is CASRGRREKLFF. The CDR3 DNA is TGTGCCAGCAGGGGGCGCCGAGAAAAACTGTTTTTT.